The 18 T cell receptor beta chains given below trace back to one sample, sequenced in a study of T cell changes during pregnancy in multiple sclerosis. This table comes from immunoSEQ multiplex PCR, and its TCRdb copy is limited to in-frame clones, with some not included. The data contain some 67,000 clones, approximately 92% of them seen just once; the ten biggest clones take up 2.3%. Source: peripheral blood, taken in the first trimester of pregnancy. All receptors come from a female donor with multiple sclerosis, enrolled in a pregnancy study.

V usage is TRBV15 and J usage is TRBJ2-7; D is perhaps TRBD1 (5 bases). V lost 1 base, J lost 5 bases, and 9 bases lay in between. The germline gives CDR1 LNHNV, CDR2 YYDKDF (reference sequence). This CDR3 is built from 13 residues. The CDR3 loop is CATSRAGNHEQYF. The DNA of the CDR3 is TGTGCCACCAGCAGAGCAGGGAACCACGAGCAGTACTTC.

The chain has TRBV9 and TRBJ2-3; D is possibly TRBD1 (5 bases). Germline V gene sequence: CDR1 SGDLS, CDR2 YYNGEE. This CDR3 has 16 residues. Deletions cut 3 bases from V and 2 bases from J, with 16 bases between. CDR3 DNA sequence: TGTGCCAGCAGCGCCCGGCGCGCAGGGTACACAGATACGCAGTATTTT. Amino acids: CASSARRAGYTDTQYF.

V is TRBV18 and J is TRBJ2-1; 10 bases fit TRBD1. The CDR3 contains 17 residues. Losses at the gene ends were 6 bases for V and 4 bases for J; bases not matched to a gene: 12. Germline lookup yields CDR1 KGHSH and CDR2 LQKENI. The CDR3 DNA sequence: TGTGCCAGCTCCCACTTCTTTGGGGACAGGGGATACAATGAGCAGTTCTTC. Translating it yields CASSHFFGDRGYNEQFF.

V is TRBV14 and J is TRBJ1-2, with 9 bases fitting TRBD1. The J segment lost 1 base and the V segment lost 5 bases, leaving 8 bases of the junction unmatched. The CDR3 runs to 16 residues. The germline CDR1 and CDR2 sequences are SGHDN and FVKESK. CDR3 in amino acids: CASSANHRGLNYGYTF. The DNA of the CDR3 is TGTGCCAGCAGCGCGAACCACAGGGGGCTTAACTATGGCTACACCTTC.

This rearrangement joins TRBV6-1 to TRBJ2-6; D is perhaps TRBD1 (6 bases). V was cut by 6 bases and J by 0 bases, with 9 bases left in between. The CDR3 covers 15 residues. The V gene's germline CDR1 is MNHNS and CDR2 SASEGT. The CDR3 sequence is CASSRGSSGANVLTF. Here the CDR3 DNA reads TGTGCCAGCAGCAGGGGCAGCTCTGGGGCCAACGTCCTGACTTTC.

The chain recombines TRBV9 with TRBJ1-2; 9 nucleotides agree with TRBD1. CDR3 length equals 16 residues. CDR1 and CDR2 from the germline V gene are SGDLS and YYNGEE. J lost 4 bases, V lost 3 bases, and 10 bases had no gene match. The CDR3 DNA reads TGTGCCAGCAGCGGAAACAACAGGGGGCAAAGCTATGGCTACACCTTC. It yields the protein CASSGNNRGQSYGYTF.

CDR3 DNA sequence: TGCGCCAGCACGTCCGAGGAGTATGGCTACACCTTC. Protein: CASTSEEYGYTF. V usage is TRBV10-2 and J usage is TRBJ1-2; unclear D gene. Germline-derived CDR1 and CDR2 are WSHSY and SAAADI. This CDR3 is built from 12 residues. V lost 7 bases and J 5 bases, leaving 11 bases between the germline ends.

The chain carries TRBV19 and TRBJ1-6; D is perhaps TRBD1 (5 bases). Germline V gives CDR1 LNHDA, CDR2 SQIVND (reference sequence). V was trimmed by 6 bases and J by 8 bases, leaving 17 bases between them. CDR3 length: 15 amino acids. The CDR3 reads CASSPRGYGDSPLHF. CDR3 DNA sequence: TGTGCCAGTAGCCCCCGGGGGTACGGGGATTCACCCCTCCACTTT.

The V call is TRBV6-1, the J call TRBJ1-5; possible D gene TRBD1, 6 bases. The germline gives CDR1 MNHNS, CDR2 SASEGT. V shed 5 bases and J shed 4 bases, with 9 bases lying between them. The CDR3 spans 13 residues. CDR3 in amino acids: CASSSQGNQPQHF. Written as DNA, the CDR3 is TGTGCCAGCAGTTCACAGGGTAATCAGCCCCAGCATTTT.

The chain employs TRBV19 and TRBJ1-4; weak D call: TRBD1 (5 bases). Germline V gives CDR1 LNHDA, CDR2 SQIVND (reference sequence). The germline V and J ends were trimmed by 6 bases and 0 bases, with 14 bases remaining between them. There are 16 residues in the CDR3. Here the CDR3 reads CASRLSDSATNEKLFF. The CDR3 DNA is TGTGCCAGTAGACTAAGCGACAGTGCAACTAATGAAAAACTGTTTTTT.

This clone was counted once. CDR3 nucleotides: TGCGCCAGCAGTGAGGGGTCGGGCACTGAAGCTTTCTTT. Translated: CASSEGSGTEAFF. The rearrangement uses TRBV10-1 and TRBJ1-1, with no clear D. The CDR3 consists of 13 residues. V was clipped by 2 bases and J by 4 bases, with 8 bases between them. Germline values: CDR1 WNHNN, CDR2 SYGVQD (reference sequence).

The genes are TRBV7-8 and TRBJ1-4; no firm D call. V was pared by 1 base and J by 7 bases, with 10 bases between. The V gene's germline CDR1 is SGHVS and CDR2 FQNEAQ. There are 14 residues in the CDR3. The CDR3, as DNA: TGTGCCAGCAGCTTAGGTGGAGCTGGTGAAAAACTGTTTTTT. Encoded protein: CASSLGGAGEKLFF. Together with reference TRBV7-8 and TRBJ1-4, the CDR3 gives the full variable domain: GAGVSQSPRYKVAKRGQDVALRCDPISGHVSLFWYQQALGQGPEFLTYFQNEAQLDKSGLPSDRFFAERPEGSVSTLKIQRTQQEDSAVYLCASSLGGAGEKLFFGSGTQLSVL.

V gene TRBV19 combines with J gene TRBJ1-4, with a weak D call TRBD1 (5 bases). Germline V gives CDR1 LNHDA, CDR2 SQIVND (reference sequence). CDR3 length: 14 amino acids. The ends were cut back, 5 bases at V and 0 bases at J, with 7 bases in the middle. CDR3 protein: CASSLRATNEKLFF. The CDR3 region has the DNA TGTGCCAGTAGTCTCAGGGCAACTAATGAAAAACTGTTTTTT.

The V call is TRBV6-1, the J call TRBJ1-2; 9 bases line up with TRBD1. This CDR3 region has 14 residues. V dropped 5 bases and J dropped 8; count of bases not matched to a gene: 9. CDR1 and CDR2 (germline): MNHNS, SASEGT. The CDR3 nucleotides read TGTGCCAGCAGTATGGACAGGGGCCTCGGAGGCTACACCTTC. Its protein product is CASSMDRGLGGYTF.

The chain links TRBV5-1 to TRBJ2-5; 16 bases line up with TRBD2. J gave up 4 bases and V 4 bases, and 10 bases lay outside the gene matches. Germline-derived CDR1 and CDR2 are SGHRS and YFSETQ. The CDR3 extends over 18 amino acids. The CDR3 sequence is CASSAGTSGGASGETQYF. The CDR3 DNA is TGCGCCAGCAGCGCCGGGACTAGCGGGGGGGCTTCGGGAGAGACCCAGTACTTC.

This rearrangement joins TRBV19 to TRBJ2-1; 12 bases are a match to TRBD2. The CDR3 has 15 amino acids. The J segment lost 6 bases and the V segment lost 7 bases, leaving 7 bases of the junction unmatched. CDR1 and CDR2 from the germline V gene are LNHDA and SQIVND (reference sequence). CDR3 nucleotide sequence: TGTGCCAGTAACGCCGGGACTAGCGGGTCCAATGAGCAGTTCTTC. It translates to CASNAGTSGSNEQFF.

The chain carries TRBV13 and TRBJ2-3, with TRBD2 identical over 8 bases. Germline lookup yields CDR1 PRHDT and CDR2 FYEKMQ (reference sequence). V trimming: 3 bases; J trimming: 6 bases; junction bases outside the gene matches: 8. This CDR3 spans 15 amino acids. CDR3 in amino acids: CASSFSGGTGDTQYF. The CDR3 DNA is TGTGCCAGCAGCTTCAGCGGGGGTACGGGGGATACGCAGTATTTT.

The chain carries TRBV7-9 and TRBJ2-1, with TRBD2 identical over 9 bases. Trimming cost V 0 bases and J 8 bases; bases outside gene matches: 5. CDR1 SEHNR and CDR2 FQNEAQ come from the germline V gene (reference sequence). CDR3 length equals 15 residues. The CDR3 DNA is TGTGCCAGCAGCTTAGCGCGGGGGGGAGGGGATGAGCAGTTCTTC. It codes for CASSLARGGGDEQFF.